Below, 14 T cell receptor beta chains from the same sample are listed, as sequenced in a study of blood T cell repertoires in COVID-19. The protocol was immunoSEQ multiplex PCR, while the TCRdb copy is restricted to in-frame clones and leaves out a portion. The sample records some 50,000 clones, around 80% being singletons. Sequenced input: peripheral blood. All receptors derive from a woman older than 75 with acute or convalescent COVID-19.

This clone was seen a single time. The J gene is TRBJ1-1, the V gene TRBV3-1 (or the pseudogene TRBV3-2); 7 nucleotides align to TRBD1. V trimming: 2 bases; J trimming: 9 bases; junction bases outside the gene matches: 15. The CDR3 is 16 amino acids. In germline, CDR1 is LGHDT, CDR2 YNNKEL (reference sequence). CDR3 amino acids: CASSQSYAGQKQQAFF. The CDR3 DNA is TGTGCCAGCAGCCAAAGTTATGCGGGACAGAAACAACAAGCTTTCTTT.

The chain has TRBV9 and TRBJ1-2, with 7 bases matching TRBD1. With V trimmed by 2 bases and J by 8 bases, 12 bases remained unmatched. This CDR3 spans 15 amino acids. Germline values: CDR1 SGDLS, CDR2 YYNGEE. Here the CDR3 DNA reads TGTGCCAGCAGCGTTGACGACAGGGTGTTGGGAGGCTACACCTTC. Translated, it gives CASSVDDRVLGGYTF.

The V and J genes are TRBV19 and TRBJ1-3, with 8 nucleotides matching TRBD1. CDR3 size: 16 residues. CDR1 is LNHDA, CDR2 SQIVND, per germline (reference sequence). The CDR3 bases are TGTGCGACTGGGGACAGGCGGTTCTCCTCTGGAAACACCATATATTTT. It codes for CATGDRRFSSGNTIYF.

The chain couples TRBV7-9 to TRBJ1-6; TRBD1 agrees at 11 bases. CDR1 is SEHNR and CDR2 is FQNEAQ in the germline V gene (reference sequence). The CDR3 runs to 15 residues. The V segment lost 5 bases and the J segment 9 bases; nucleotides outside the gene matches: 6. CDR3 sequence (DNA): TGTGCCAGCAGCGGACAGGGGGCACTCAGTTCACCCCTCCACTTT. This codes for CASSGQGALSSPLHF.

The chain links TRBV5-1 to TRBJ2-3; D unresolved. The germline CDR1 and CDR2 sequences are SGHRS and YFSETQ. V gave up 0 bases and J gave up 1 base, with 12 bases separating them. The CDR3 covers 16 residues. CDR3: CASSLVGVTGTDTQYF. The DNA for the CDR3 is TGCGCCAGCAGCTTGGTTGGAGTAACTGGCACAGATACGCAGTATTTT. The full variable domain, completed using reference TRBV5-1 and TRBJ2-3, is KAGVTQTPRYLIKTRGQQVTLSCSPISGHRSVSWYQQTPGQGLQFLFEYFSETQRNKGNFPGRFSGRQFSNSRSEMNVSTLELGDSALYLCASSLVGVTGTDTQYFGPGTRLTVL.

The V call is TRBV6-5, the J call TRBJ1-2; 7 nucleotides match TRBD1. The trim removed 6 bases at V and 6 bases at J, leaving 7 bases unmatched. CDR1 and CDR2 from the germline V gene are MNHEY and SVGAGI. The CDR3 consists of 13 residues. The CDR3 spells CASRDGTAHGYTF. In DNA form, the CDR3 reads TGTGCCAGCAGGGACGGGACAGCCCATGGCTACACCTTC.

The rearrangement joins TRBV6-6 to TRBJ2-2, with a weak D call TRBD2 (6 bases). The CDR3 has 14 amino acids. Trimming took off 6 bases at V and 5 bases at J, with 13 bases between the two ends. From germline, CDR1 is MNHNY and CDR2 SVGAGI (reference sequence). CDR3 in DNA: TGTGCCAGCAGCTACGACGGGGGAACCGGGGAGCTGTTTTTT. This codes for CASSYDGGTGELFF.

The chain uses TRBV16 and TRBJ1-2, with D possibly being TRBD1 (5 bases). CDR1 is KGHSY, CDR2 FQNENV, per germline. V was trimmed by 1 base and J by 4 bases, leaving 16 bases between them. This CDR3 spans 16 amino acids. CDR3 sequence: CASSQLIRGDTYGYTF. CDR3 nucleotide sequence: TGTGCCAGCAGCCAATTAATCCGGGGGGATACCTATGGCTACACCTTC. Supplemented by reference TRBV16 and TRBJ1-2, the full variable domain reads GEEVAQTPKHLVRGEGQKAKLYCAPIKGHSYVFWYQQVLKNEFKFLISFQNENVFDETGMPKERFSAKCLPNSPCSLEIQATKLEDSAVYFCASSQLIRGDTYGYTFGSGTRLTVV.

This chain links TRBV7-9 with TRBJ2-1, with TRBD1 as a possible D gene (5 bases). In germline, CDR1 is SEHNR, CDR2 FQNEAQ (reference sequence). The ends were cut back, 1 base at V and 2 bases at J, with 12 bases in the middle. CDR3 length: 16 residues. This chain's CDR3 is CASSLVSGAPYNEQFF. The CDR3 region has the DNA TGTGCCAGCAGCTTAGTTTCTGGGGCCCCCTACAATGAGCAGTTCTTC.

V gene TRBV6-1 combines with J gene TRBJ2-2; 10 nucleotides match TRBD2. Germline V CDR1 and CDR2: MNHNS, SASEGT. Germline trimming cut 4 bases from V and 2 bases from J; bases unmatched to any gene: 13. The CDR3 length is 19 residues. CDR3 DNA: TGTGCCAGCAGTGGACTGGGGATCGGGACTAGCGAAAACACCGGGGAGCTGTTTTTT. It specifies CASSGLGIGTSENTGELFF.

The V and J genes are TRBV6-5 and TRBJ2-2, with D maybe TRBD2 (5 bases). The CDR3 is made up of 15 amino acids. Germline CDR1 is MNHEY and CDR2 is SVGAGI. Between the trimmed V and J ends, which lost 3 bases and 2 bases, there was a span of 10 bases. In DNA form, the CDR3 reads TGTGCCAGCAGTTATAAGAGGGTTAACACCGGGGAGCTGTTTTTT. This codes for CASSYKRVNTGELFF.

V and J are TRBV11-2 and TRBJ1-2; D call uncertain. CDR3 length: 17 residues. Trimming cost V 5 bases and J 4 bases, with 23 bases left between them. From germline, CDR1 is SGHAT and CDR2 FQNNGV. The CDR3 protein is CASSKEVPAASRYGYTF. In DNA form, the CDR3 reads TGTGCCAGCAGCAAAGAGGTTCCAGCGGCCTCCCGCTATGGCTACACCTTC.

The chain links TRBV3-1 (or the pseudogene TRBV3-2) to TRBJ1-3; 7 nucleotides line up with TRBD1. The CDR3 contains 15 residues. Germline V gene data show CDR1 as LGHDT and CDR2 as YNNKEL (reference sequence). Trimming removed 3 bases from V and 0 bases from J; junction bases left unmatched: 2. The CDR3 DNA is TGTGCCAGCAGCCAGACAGGGTCCTCTGGAAACACCATATATTTT. Protein product: CASSQTGSSGNTIYF.

This clone came up a few times. The rearrangement joins TRBV12-3 or TRBV12-4 to TRBJ2-5; 7 bases align to TRBD2. V shed 4 bases and J 4 bases; nucleotides not matched to a gene: 3. This CDR3 comprises 13 residues. CDR3 in amino acids: CASSSASGETQYF. As DNA, the CDR3 is TGTGCCAGCAGTTCCGCTAGCGGAGAGACCCAGTACTTC.